This TCR beta chain was retrieved from a study of blood T cell repertoires in COVID-19. In the study overall: Whether acute or convalescent, the COVID-19 samples came from the United States, Italy and Spain. The cDNA or gDNA used as material had been derived from T cells, B-cell-depleted T cells, or PBMCs.

Trimming shortened V by 1 base and J by 3 bases, and 19 bases separated the two germline ends. Germline V gene sequence: CDR1 SGHDN, CDR2 FVKESK. The CDR3 sequence is 19 residues long. Participants were aged 18 to 89 years from 24 US areas. Per the authors' pipeline: Quantification of nucleated cells was approximated via reference gene primer amplification. Assay used: immunoSEQ multiplex PCR; TCRdb lists only in-frame clones, some missing. The V and J calls and clone size were taken over from that table, and D and trimming were inferred from the DNA. The sample carries more than 300,000 clones, approximately 90% recorded once.

The specimen sequenced was PBMCs or T cells enriched from blood (not recorded which). This sequence originates from a woman younger than 30 who had recovered from COVID-19. The chain employs TRBV14 and TRBJ1-6; possibly TRBD1 for D (5 bases). The CDR3 DNA reads as TGTGCCAGCAGCCAAGGAATTGGAAGGGGCGCAGACTATAATTCACCCCTCCACTTT. Protein product: CASSQGIGRGADYNSPLHF.